The 22 T cell receptor beta chains reported below all come from one sample, sequenced in a study of CXCR3-negative and CXCR3-positive naive CD8 T cells. Study results and caveats: A higher hydrophobicity marked the TRB CDR3s of CXCR3-positive naive cells versus CXCR3-negative naive cells.

Antigens for these TCRs are unknown. TRB cDNA was prepared as libraries by UMI-labeled 5' RACE. With the 5' RACE reads reprocessed, TCRdb shows one record per CDR3 protein and no DNA. The sample has under 150,000 distinct CDR3 sequences; the top ten hold under 0.35%. Sequencing was done on a sample of naive CXCR3+ CD8+ T cells from blood. Subset indicated: CD45RO-CCR7+CD27+CD95- naive CD8+ T cells expressing CXCR3 (TNR3+). These receptors originate from a human donor in good health. Some clones in this sample may be carry-over from other donors' samples.

The chain has TRBV9 and TRBJ2-1; TCRdb's D call, TRBD1, is unchecked because there is no DNA. Germline loops: CDR1 SGDLS, CDR2 YYNGEE. The CDR3 has 16 residues. CDR3 residues: CASSVLTGVSYNEQFF.

The chain couples TRBV29-1 to TRBJ2-1. The CDR3 totals 13 residues. CDR1 is SQVTM and CDR2 is ANQGSEA in the germline V gene. The CDR3 loop is CSVELGSGNEQFF.

The V gene is TRBV29-1, the J gene TRBJ1-2; checking the TCRdb D call of TRBD1 is not possible without DNA. The germline V gene has CDR1 SQVTM and CDR2 ANQGSEA. The length of the CDR3 is 17 residues. The CDR3 is CSVEPLGTEEANYGYTF.

The chain couples TRBV7-9 to TRBJ2-2. The CDR3 totals 16 residues. Germline V gene lookup returns CDR1 SEHNR and CDR2 FQNEAQ (reference sequence). CDR3 amino acids: CASSENSRLNTGELFF.

The chain joins TRBV7-3 to TRBJ1-3; TCRdb designates TRBD1, a call that cannot be tested without DNA. This CDR3 comprises 14 residues. Germline V gene lookup returns CDR1 SGHTA and CDR2 FQGTGA. The CDR3 loop reads CASSWGGDGNTIYF.

The chain employs TRBV14 and TRBJ1-3. The CDR3 is 15 residues long. CDR1 is SGHDN, CDR2 FVKESK, per germline. CDR3: CASSQDRLSGNTIYF.

The rearrangement links TRBV4-2 to TRBJ2-2; lacking DNA, the TRBD2 call made by TCRdb goes unchecked. The germline V gene has CDR1 LGHNA and CDR2 YNFKEQ. The CDR3 sequence is 15 residues long. CDR3: CASSSAGGRTGELFF.

This sequence joins TRBV2 and TRBJ1-1. Germline V gives CDR1 SNHLY, CDR2 FYNNEI. The CDR3 consists of 15 residues. The CDR3 region is CASSEPQVYHNGAFF. Variable domain in full (rest from reference TRBV2 and TRBJ1-1): EPEVTQTPSHQVTQMGQEVILRCVPISNHLYFYWYRQILGQKVEFLVSFYNNEISEKSEIFDDQFSVERPDGSNFTLKIRSTKLEDSAMYFCASSEPQVYHNGAFFGQGTRLTVV.

The genes are TRBV7-6 and TRBJ2-2; TCRdb's D gene call, TRBD2, goes unchecked for lack of DNA. The length of the CDR3 is 13 residues. Germline CDR1 reads SGHVS; CDR2 reads FNYEAQ. The CDR3 loop reads CASSSYVGTELFF.

This chain links TRBV20-1 with TRBJ2-6. The CDR3 is made up of 21 amino acids. Germline V CDR1 and CDR2: DFQATT, SNEGSKA (reference sequence). This CDR3 reads CSARDAVGYGTWSSGANVLTF.

The chain employs TRBV5-1 and TRBJ2-3; absent DNA, TCRdb's TRBD2 call cannot be checked. The CDR3 totals 14 residues. CDR1 is SGHRS, CDR2 YFSETQ, per germline. The chain's CDR3 is CASSLSQAGDTQYF.

The rearrangement links TRBV29-1 to TRBJ2-1. The CDR3 has 11 residues. The germline V gene has CDR1 SQVTM and CDR2 ANQGSEA. CDR3 protein: CSVEDLWEQFF.

The gene calls are TRBV29-1 and TRBJ2-7; with no DNA, the TCRdb D assignment of TRBD1 cannot be verified. The CDR3 length is 12 residues. Germline V gene sequence: CDR1 SQVTM, CDR2 ANQGSEA. CDR3 residues: CSAADRTYEQYF.

The CDR3 region is CSVVTGKNEQFF. The chain couples TRBV29-1 to TRBJ2-1; with no DNA, the TCRdb D assignment of TRBD1 cannot be verified. Per germline, CDR1 SQVTM and CDR2 ANQGSEA. The CDR3 is 12 residues long.

V is TRBV6-5 and J is TRBJ2-2; with no DNA, the TCRdb D assignment of TRBD1 cannot be verified. CDR1 and CDR2 (germline): MNHEY, SVGAGI. The length of the CDR3 is 14 residues. The CDR3 is CASSHRGYSGELFF.

This chain connects TRBV29-1 to TRBJ2-7; the D call from TCRdb, TRBD2, cannot be confirmed without DNA. The CDR3 is 13 amino acids. CDR1 is SQVTM and CDR2 is ANQGSEA in the germline V gene. CDR3 protein: CSVEVAGAYEQYF.

The CDR3 reads CSATTGEGNSPLHF. V and J are TRBV29-1 and TRBJ1-6; TCRdb selects TRBD1, and the lack of DNA leaves this call unchecked. CDR1 and CDR2 (germline): SQVTM, ANQGSEA. CDR3 length equals 14 residues.

The CDR3 protein is CASGSIHGASTDTQYF. V usage is TRBV6-2 or TRBV6-3 and J usage is TRBJ2-3; the TRBD2 assignment by TCRdb is unverifiable without DNA. The CDR3 is 16 amino acids. CDR1 and CDR2 (germline): MNHEY, SVGEGT.

This chain uses TRBV29-1 with TRBJ1-3. Germline loops: CDR1 SQVTM, CDR2 ANQGSEA. There are 15 residues in the CDR3. CDR3 in amino acids: CSVRGIGASGNTIYF. The variable domain in full, completed from reference TRBV29-1 and TRBJ1-3, reads SAVISQKPSRDICQRGTSLTIQCQVDSQVTMMFWYRQQPGQSLTLIATANQGSEATYESGFVIDKFPISRPNLTFSTLTVSNMSPEDSSIYLCSVRGIGASGNTIYFGEGSWLTVV.

The chain uses TRBV6-6 and TRBJ2-5. The CDR3 has 13 residues. Per germline, CDR1 MNHNY and CDR2 SVGAGI (reference sequence). This chain's CDR3 is CASSWNSQETQYF.

The chain recombines TRBV20-1 with TRBJ2-1; TCRdb indicates TRBD2, and absent DNA this call remains unverified. This CDR3 has 14 amino acids. Germline V CDR1 and CDR2: DFQATT, SNEGSKA (reference sequence). The CDR3 sequence: CSASGLADDDEQFF.

The chain combines TRBV12-3 or TRBV12-4 with TRBJ1-2. This CDR3 comprises 12 residues. CDR3 residues: CASRDPVGGYTF.